A single T cell receptor (beta chain) is shown here with its context. What it binds is unknown. This entry is derived from a study of radiotherapy plus CTLA-4 blockade in lung cancer. Study-wide context: Objective responses were documented in over 15% of patients, with disease control in roughly 30%.

Those with chemo-refractory metastatic non-small-cell lung cancer were treated with focal radiation combined with CTLA-4 blockade using ipilimumab. This CDR3 region has 14 residues. CDR1 and CDR2 (germline): SGHDT, YYEEEE. Trimming pared 2 bases from V and 2 bases from J, leaving 10 bases between. Profiling relied on immunoSEQ multiplex PCR, and the TCRdb table lists in-frame clones only, not all of them. The table includes around 53,000 clones, about 88% detected once. The study's findings and limits: Following radiotherapy plus ipilimumab, tumor-derived TCR clones expanded in the blood. Early shifts in blood T cell clones, with interferon-beta, reportedly predicted response best.

This receptor was taken from a human donor with non-small cell lung cancer that progressed on radiotherapy plus ipilimumab. Some clones in this sample may be carry-over from other donors' samples. The chain carries TRBV5-6 and TRBJ2-5; D might be TRBD1 (5 bases). Sequences were derived from peripheral blood, sampled from a patient treated with radiotherapy plus ipilimumab. Written as DNA, the CDR3 is TGTGCCAGCAGCTTCGGCAGGGTTCAAGAGACCCAGTACTTC. Translated: CASSFGRVQETQYF.